This T cell receptor beta chain stems from a study of cytomegalovirus exposure and HLA in healthy donors. Across the study: The 90 to 150 validation repertoires matched the approximately 670 first-cohort repertoires in platform, a later analysis reported.

Germline loops: CDR1 SGHRS, CDR2 YFSETQ. The length of the CDR3 is 16 residues. V lost 4 bases, J lost 0 bases, and 6 bases stayed unmatched. Study-wide findings and caveats: Most TCRs appeared rarely, but some public TCRs recurred in many donors. Cytomegalovirus status was reportedly diagnosed by the classifier with high specificity and sensitivity.

Note on this clone: Its antigen is unidentified.

TCRdb's copy holds only in-frame clones and misses some; the assay was immunoSEQ multiplex PCR. Here the sample spans over 150,000 clones, around 88% being singletons. Separation from the roughly 670-subject first cohort characterized the roughly 130-subject validation cohort, to which the donors belonged. The gene calls are TRBV5-1 and TRBJ2-7; 11 nucleotides match TRBD2. This TCR derives from a man aged 18 to 30 in good health and CMV-seropositive. The sequenced sample was PBMCs. The DNA of the CDR3 is TGCGCCAGCAGCACCAGACTAGCGGGGAGCTCCTACGAGCAGTACTTC. This encodes CASSTRLAGSSYEQYF.